The clone carrying this T cell receptor (beta chain) was seen once. Its antigen is undetermined. The data are from a study of cytomegalovirus exposure and HLA in healthy donors. V shed 6 bases and J shed 1 base, with 13 bases lying between them. The CDR3 extends over 14 amino acids. Germline values: CDR1 MNHEY, CDR2 SVGAGI. Study-wide findings and caveats: Per published reports, the classifier diagnosed cytomegalovirus status with high specificity and sensitivity. Reportedly, TCR beta sequences accurately predicted HLA-A and HLA-B alleles in most subjects.

Use of 60 Vbeta and 13 Jbeta primers characterized the PCR. Study processing details: Later work found 80 million or so unique TCR beta chains, with about 10 million shared. Some clones are missing from TCRdb's copy, which holds only in-frame ones; the method was immunoSEQ multiplex PCR. D and trimming were read from the DNA, whereas the V and J calls and clone size are those reported in that table. This sample carries under 200,000 clones, about 88% of them seen once, and the ten largest clones take less than 0.35%. Material for sequencing was PBMCs. The chain combines TRBV6-5 with TRBJ2-7; TRBD1 is a possible D gene (6 bases). The receptor was derived from a woman aged 25-40 years in good health and CMV-seronegative. The CDR3 here is CASSPRGFSYEQYF. CDR3 bases: TGTGCCAGCAGCCCAAGGGGGTTTTCCTACGAGCAGTACTTC.